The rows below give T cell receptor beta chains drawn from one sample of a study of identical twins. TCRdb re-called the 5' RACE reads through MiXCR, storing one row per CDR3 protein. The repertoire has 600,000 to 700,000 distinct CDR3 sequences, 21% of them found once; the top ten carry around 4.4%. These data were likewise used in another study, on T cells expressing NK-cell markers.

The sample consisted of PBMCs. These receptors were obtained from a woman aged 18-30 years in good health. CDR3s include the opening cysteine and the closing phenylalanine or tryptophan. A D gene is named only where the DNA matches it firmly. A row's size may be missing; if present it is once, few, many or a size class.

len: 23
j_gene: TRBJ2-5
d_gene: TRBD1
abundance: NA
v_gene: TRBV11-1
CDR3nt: TGTGCCAGCAGCTTAGCCAAAAACGGACAGGGGGCCTACGTTACCAATGCCCAAGAGACCCAGTACTTC
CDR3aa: CASSLAKNGQGAYVTNAQETQYF

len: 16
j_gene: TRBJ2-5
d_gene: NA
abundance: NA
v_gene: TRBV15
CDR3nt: TGTGCCACCAGCAGAGATCGACAGGATGAGATGGAGACCCAGTACTTC
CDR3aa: CATSRDRQDEMETQYF

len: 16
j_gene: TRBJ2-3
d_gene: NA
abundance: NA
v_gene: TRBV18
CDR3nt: TGTGCCAGCTCACCAAGAGGGGGGGCCGCGACAGATACGCAGTATTTT
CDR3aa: CASSPRGGAATDTQYF

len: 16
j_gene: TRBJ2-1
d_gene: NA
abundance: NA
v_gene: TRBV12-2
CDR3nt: TGTGCAAGTCACCCCTGCGGGGGAGGCCACTACAATGAGCAGTTCTTC
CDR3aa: CASHPCGGGHYNEQFF

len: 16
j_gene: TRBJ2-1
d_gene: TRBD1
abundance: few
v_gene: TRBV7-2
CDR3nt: TGTGCCAGCAGCCCTCCGGGACAGGCCAGGGGTAATGAGCAGTTCTTC
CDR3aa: CASSPPGQARGNEQFF

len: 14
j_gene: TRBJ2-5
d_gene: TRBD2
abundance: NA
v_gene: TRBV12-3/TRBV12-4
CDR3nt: TGTGCCAGCAGTCATAGCGGGATGGGGGAGACCCAGTACTTC
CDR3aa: CASSHSGMGETQYF

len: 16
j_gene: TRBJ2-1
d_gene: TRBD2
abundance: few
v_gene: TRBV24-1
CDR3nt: TGTGCCACCAGTGATCCCGTGCGGGGGTCCTACAATGAGCAGTTCTTC
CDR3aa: CATSDPVRGSYNEQFF

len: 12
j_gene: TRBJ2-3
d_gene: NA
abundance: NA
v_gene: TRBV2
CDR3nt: TGTGCCAGCGAGGGGCCGGCAGATACGCAGTATTTT
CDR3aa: CASEGPADTQYF

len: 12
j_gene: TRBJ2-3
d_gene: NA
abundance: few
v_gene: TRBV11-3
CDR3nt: TGTGCCAGTCAGGGGCCCGCGGATACGCAGTATTTT
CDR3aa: CASQGPADTQYF

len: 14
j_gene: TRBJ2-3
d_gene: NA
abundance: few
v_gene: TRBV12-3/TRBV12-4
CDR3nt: TGTGCCAGCAGTTTAATACTAGGGCGCGATACGCAGTATTTT
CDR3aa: CASSLILGRDTQYF

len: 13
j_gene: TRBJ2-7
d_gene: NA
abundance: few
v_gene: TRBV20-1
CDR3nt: TGCAGTGCTAGGGAGGACACCTCTTACGAGCAGTACTTC
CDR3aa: CSAREDTSYEQYF

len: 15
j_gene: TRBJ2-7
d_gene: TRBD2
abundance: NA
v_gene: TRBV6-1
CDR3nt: TGTGCCAGCAGTCCCGGGACTAGCAGCACCTACGAGCAGTACTTC
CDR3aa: CASSPGTSSTYEQYF

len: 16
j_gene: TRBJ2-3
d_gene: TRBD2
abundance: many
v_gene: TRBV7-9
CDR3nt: TGTGCCAGCAGCGCAGGACTAGCGGGGCGCACAGATACGCAGTATTTT
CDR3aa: CASSAGLAGRTDTQYF

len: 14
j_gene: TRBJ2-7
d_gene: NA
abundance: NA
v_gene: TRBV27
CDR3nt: TGTGCCAGCAGCGAGGGTAGTGCTACCTACGAGCAGTACTTC
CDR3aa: CASSEGSATYEQYF

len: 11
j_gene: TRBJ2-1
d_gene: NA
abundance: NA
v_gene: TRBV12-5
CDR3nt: TGTGCTAGTGGCAATTGGAATGAGCAGTTCTTC
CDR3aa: CASGNWNEQFF

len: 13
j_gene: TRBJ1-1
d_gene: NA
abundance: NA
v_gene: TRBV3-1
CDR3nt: TGTGCCAGCAGCCAAGATCTGTCAGGTGAAGCTTTCTTT
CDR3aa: CASSQDLSGEAFF

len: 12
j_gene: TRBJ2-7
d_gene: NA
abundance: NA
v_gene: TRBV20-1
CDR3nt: TGCAGTGCCAACCAAGGGGTCTACGAGCAGTACTTC
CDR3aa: CSANQGVYEQYF

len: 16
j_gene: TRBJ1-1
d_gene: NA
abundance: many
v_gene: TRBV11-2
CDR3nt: TGTGCCAGCAGCCGGCCGGGGCCCATAAGTAGCGTTGAAGCTTTCTTT
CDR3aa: CASSRPGPISSVEAFF

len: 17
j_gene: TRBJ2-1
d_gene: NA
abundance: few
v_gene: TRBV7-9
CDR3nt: TGTGCCAGCAGCTTAGGATACGGGGGTAGGACCTACAATGAGCAGTTCTTC
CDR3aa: CASSLGYGGRTYNEQFF

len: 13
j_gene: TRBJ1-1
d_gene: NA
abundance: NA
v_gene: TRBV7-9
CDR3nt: TGTGCCAGCAGCCCCCCCGGGGTGTCGGGAGCTTTCTTT
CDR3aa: CASSPPGVSGAFF

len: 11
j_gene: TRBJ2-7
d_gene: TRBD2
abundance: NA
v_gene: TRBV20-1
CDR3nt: TGCAGTGCCCTTAGCGGGGAGGAGCAGTACTTC
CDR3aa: CSALSGEEQYF

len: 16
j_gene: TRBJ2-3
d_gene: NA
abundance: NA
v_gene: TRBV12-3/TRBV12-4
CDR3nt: TGTGCCAGCAGTCACCCCACTAGCTCGAACACAGATACGCAGTATTTT
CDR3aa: CASSHPTSSNTDTQYF

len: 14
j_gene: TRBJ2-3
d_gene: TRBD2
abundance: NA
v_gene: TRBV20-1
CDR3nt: TGCAGTGCCGCCACTAGCGGGGGGGTAGATACGCAGTATTTT
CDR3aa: CSAATSGGVDTQYF

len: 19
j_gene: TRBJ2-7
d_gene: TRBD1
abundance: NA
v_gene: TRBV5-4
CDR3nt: TGTGCCAGCAGCTTGACCTCCGGGACAGGGGCCTCACCCCGGTCGGCACAGTACTTC
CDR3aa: CASSLTSGTGASPRSAQYF

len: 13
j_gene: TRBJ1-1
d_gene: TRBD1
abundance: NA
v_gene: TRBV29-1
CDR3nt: TGCAGCGCCGGGGACCGACAGGGAACTGAAGCTTTCTTT
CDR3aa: CSAGDRQGTEAFF

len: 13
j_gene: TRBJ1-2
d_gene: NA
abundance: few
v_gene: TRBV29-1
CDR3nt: TGCAGCGCTCGGACCGGACAGAACTATGGCTACACCTTC
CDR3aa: CSARTGQNYGYTF

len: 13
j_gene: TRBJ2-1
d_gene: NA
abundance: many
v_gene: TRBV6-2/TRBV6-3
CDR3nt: TGTGCCAGCAGCCGACTAGTTGAGGATGAGCAGTTCTTC
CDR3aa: CASSRLVEDEQFF

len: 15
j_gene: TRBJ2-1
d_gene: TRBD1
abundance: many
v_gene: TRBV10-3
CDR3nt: TGTGCCGCCGGTCTCATGGGGGACAGAGACAATGAGCAGTTCTTC
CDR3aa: CAAGLMGDRDNEQFF

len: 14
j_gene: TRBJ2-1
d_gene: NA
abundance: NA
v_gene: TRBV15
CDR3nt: TGTGCCACCTCAAAGGAGGGAGCCTACAATGAGCAGTTCTTC
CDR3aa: CATSKEGAYNEQFF

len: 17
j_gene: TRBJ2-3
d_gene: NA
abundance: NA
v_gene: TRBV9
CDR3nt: TGTGCCAGCAGCGTAGGAGGTTTGGGCCGTTTCACAGATACGCAGTATTTT
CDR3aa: CASSVGGLGRFTDTQYF

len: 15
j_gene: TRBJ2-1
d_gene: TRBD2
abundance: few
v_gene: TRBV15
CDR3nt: TGTGCCACCAGCAGAGATTACGGGCGGGAGGCTGAGCAGTTCTTC
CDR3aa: CATSRDYGREAEQFF

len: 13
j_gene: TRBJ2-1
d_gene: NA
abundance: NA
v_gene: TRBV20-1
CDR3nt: TGCAGTGCTAGCGGGACCCAGTACAATGAGCAGTTCTTC
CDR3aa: CSASGTQYNEQFF

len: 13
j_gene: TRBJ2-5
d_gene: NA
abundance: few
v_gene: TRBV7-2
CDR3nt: TGTGCCAGCAGCTCACAGGGTGTGGAGACCCAGTACTTC
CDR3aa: CASSSQGVETQYF

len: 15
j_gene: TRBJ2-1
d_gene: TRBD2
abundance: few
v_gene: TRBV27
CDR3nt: TGTGCCAGCAGTTTAGGGATAGCGGGGGTGAATGAGCAGTTCTTC
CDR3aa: CASSLGIAGVNEQFF

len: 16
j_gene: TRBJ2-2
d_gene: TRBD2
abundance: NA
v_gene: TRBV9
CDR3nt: TGTGCCAGCAGCGTAGGACTAGCGGGGAACACCGGGGAGCTGTTTTTT
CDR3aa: CASSVGLAGNTGELFF

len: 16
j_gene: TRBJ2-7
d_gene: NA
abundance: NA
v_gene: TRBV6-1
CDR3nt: TGTGCCAGCAGCCCCCCGGTGGGCCATAGGGGTTACGAGCAGTACTTC
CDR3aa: CASSPPVGHRGYEQYF